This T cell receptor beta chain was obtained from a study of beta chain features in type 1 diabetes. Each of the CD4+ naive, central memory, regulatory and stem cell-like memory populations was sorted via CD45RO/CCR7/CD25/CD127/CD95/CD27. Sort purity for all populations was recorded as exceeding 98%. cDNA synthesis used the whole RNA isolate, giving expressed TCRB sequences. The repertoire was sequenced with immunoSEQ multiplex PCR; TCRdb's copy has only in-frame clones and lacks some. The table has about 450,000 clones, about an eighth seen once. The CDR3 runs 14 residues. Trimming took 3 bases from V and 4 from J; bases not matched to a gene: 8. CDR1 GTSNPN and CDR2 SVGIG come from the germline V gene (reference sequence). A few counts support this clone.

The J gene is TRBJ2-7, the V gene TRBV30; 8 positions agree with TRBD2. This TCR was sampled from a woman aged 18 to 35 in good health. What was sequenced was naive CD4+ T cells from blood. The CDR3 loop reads CAWRRTGGVYEQYF. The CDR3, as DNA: TGTGCCTGGAGACGAACCGGGGGGGTTTACGAGCAGTACTTC.